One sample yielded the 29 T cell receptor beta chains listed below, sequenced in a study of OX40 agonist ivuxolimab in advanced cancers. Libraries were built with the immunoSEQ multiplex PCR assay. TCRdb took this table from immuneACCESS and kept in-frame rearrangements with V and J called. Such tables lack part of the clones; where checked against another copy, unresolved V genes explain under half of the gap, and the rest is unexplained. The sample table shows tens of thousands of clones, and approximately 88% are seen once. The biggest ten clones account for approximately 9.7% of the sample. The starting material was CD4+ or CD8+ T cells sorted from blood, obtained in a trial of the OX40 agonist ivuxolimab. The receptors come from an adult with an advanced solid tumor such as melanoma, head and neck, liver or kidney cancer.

In nucleotides, the CDR3 is TGTGCTAGTGGTTTGGTCTCGGAGGAGGGGTACGAGCAGTACTTC. It specifies CASGLVSEEGYEQYF. The rearrangement uses TRBV12-5 and TRBJ2-7; perhaps TRBD2 as D (6 bases). Germline CDR1 LGHNT, CDR2 FRNRAP. V lost 0 bases and J lost 4, with 13 bases in between. The CDR3 is made up of 15 amino acids.

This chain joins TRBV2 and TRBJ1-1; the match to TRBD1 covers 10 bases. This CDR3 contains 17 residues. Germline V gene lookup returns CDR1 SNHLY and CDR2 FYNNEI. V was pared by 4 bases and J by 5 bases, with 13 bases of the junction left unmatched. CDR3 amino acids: CASSGSGQGFGGTEAFF. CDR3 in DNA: TGTGCCAGCAGTGGGTCGGGACAGGGGTTCGGGGGAACTGAAGCTTTCTTT.

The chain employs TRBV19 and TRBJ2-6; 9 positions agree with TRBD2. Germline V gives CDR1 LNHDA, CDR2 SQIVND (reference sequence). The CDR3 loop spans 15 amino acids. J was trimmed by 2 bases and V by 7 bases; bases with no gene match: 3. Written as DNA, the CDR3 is TGTGCCAGTAAAAAGCGGGAGGCTGGGGCCAACGTCCTGACTTTC. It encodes CASKKREAGANVLTF.

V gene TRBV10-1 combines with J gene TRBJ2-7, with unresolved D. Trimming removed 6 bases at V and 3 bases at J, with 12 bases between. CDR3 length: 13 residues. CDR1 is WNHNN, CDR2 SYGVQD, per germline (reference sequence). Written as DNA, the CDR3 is TGCGCCAGCAGCTACGACCAGAGCTACGAGCAGTACTTC. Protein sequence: CASSYDQSYEQYF.

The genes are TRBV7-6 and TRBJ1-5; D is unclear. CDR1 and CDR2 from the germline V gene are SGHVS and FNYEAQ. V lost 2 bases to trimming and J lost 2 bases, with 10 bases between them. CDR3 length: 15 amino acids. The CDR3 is CASSLRAVGNQPQHF. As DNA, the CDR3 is TGTGCCAGCAGCTTAAGGGCGGTGGGCAATCAGCCCCAGCATTTT.

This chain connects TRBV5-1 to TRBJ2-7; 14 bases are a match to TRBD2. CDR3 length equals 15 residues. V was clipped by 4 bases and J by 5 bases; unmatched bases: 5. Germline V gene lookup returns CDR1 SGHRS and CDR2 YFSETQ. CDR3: CASSPGTSGSHEQYF. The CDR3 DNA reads TGCGCCAGCAGCCCCGGGACTAGCGGGAGTCACGAGCAGTACTTC.

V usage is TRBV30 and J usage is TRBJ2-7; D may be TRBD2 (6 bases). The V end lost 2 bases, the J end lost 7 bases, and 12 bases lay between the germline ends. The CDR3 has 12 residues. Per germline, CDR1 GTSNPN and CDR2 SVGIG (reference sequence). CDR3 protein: CAWSRDAGEQYF. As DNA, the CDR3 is TGTGCCTGGAGTCGGGACGCGGGGGAGCAGTACTTC.

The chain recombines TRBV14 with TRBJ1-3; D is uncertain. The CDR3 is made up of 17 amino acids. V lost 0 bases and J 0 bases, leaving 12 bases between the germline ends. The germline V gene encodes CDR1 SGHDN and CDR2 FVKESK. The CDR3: CASSQDFVSPSGNTIYF. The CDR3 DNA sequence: TGTGCCAGCAGCCAAGATTTTGTCTCACCCTCTGGAAACACCATATATTTT.

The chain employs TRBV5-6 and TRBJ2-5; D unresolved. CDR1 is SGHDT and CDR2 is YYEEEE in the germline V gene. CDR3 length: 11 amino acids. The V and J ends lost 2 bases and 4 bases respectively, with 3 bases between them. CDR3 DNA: TGTGCCAGCAGCTTCCGAGAGACCCAGTACTTC. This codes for CASSFRETQYF.

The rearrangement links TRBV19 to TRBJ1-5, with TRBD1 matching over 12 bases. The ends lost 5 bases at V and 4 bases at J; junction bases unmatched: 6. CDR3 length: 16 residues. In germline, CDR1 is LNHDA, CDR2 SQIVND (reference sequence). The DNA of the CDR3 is TGTGCCAGTAGTCCCCGGGACAGGGGGCGAAATCAGCCCCAGCATTTT. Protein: CASSPRDRGRNQPQHF. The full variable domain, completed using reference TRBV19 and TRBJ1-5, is DGGITQSPKYLFRKEGQNVTLSCEQNLNHDAMYWYRQDPGQGLRLIYYSQIVNDFQKGDIAEGYSVSREKKESFPLTVTSAQKNPTAFYLCASSPRDRGRNQPQHFGDGTRLSIL.

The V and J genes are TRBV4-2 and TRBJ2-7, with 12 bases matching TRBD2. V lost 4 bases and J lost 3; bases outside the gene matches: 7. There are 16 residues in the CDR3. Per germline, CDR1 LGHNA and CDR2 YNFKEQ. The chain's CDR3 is CASSPNRLAGDYEQYF. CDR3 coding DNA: TGTGCCAGCAGCCCCAATCGACTAGCGGGAGACTACGAGCAGTACTTC.

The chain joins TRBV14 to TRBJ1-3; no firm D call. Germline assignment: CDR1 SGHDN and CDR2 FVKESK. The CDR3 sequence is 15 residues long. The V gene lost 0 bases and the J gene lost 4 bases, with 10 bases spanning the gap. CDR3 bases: TGTGCCAGCAGCCAAGACCCTGATACGGGAAACACCATATATTTT. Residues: CASSQDPDTGNTIYF.

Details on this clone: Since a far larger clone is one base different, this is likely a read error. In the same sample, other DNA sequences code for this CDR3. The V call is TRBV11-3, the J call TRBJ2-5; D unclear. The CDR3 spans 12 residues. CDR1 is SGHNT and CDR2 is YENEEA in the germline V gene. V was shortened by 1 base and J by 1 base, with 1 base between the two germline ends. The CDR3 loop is CASSLVQETQYF. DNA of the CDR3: TGTGCCAGCAGCTTAGTCCAAGAGACCCAGTACTTC.

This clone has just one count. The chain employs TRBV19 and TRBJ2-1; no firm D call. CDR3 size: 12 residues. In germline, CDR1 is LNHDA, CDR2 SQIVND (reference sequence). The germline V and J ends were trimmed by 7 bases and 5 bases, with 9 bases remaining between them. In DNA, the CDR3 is TGTGCCAGTAATGACTGGGACAATGAGCAGTTCTTC. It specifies CASNDWDNEQFF.

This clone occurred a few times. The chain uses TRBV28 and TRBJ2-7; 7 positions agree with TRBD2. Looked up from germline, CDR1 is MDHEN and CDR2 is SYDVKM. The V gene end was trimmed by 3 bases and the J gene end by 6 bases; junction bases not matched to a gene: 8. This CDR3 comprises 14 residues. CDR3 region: CASSLPAGVREQYF. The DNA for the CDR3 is TGTGCCAGCAGTTTGCCCGCGGGGGTCCGCGAGCAGTACTTC. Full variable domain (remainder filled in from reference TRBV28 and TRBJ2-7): DVKVTQSSRYLVKRTGEKVFLECVQDMDHENMFWYRQDPGLGLRLIYFSYDVKMKEKGDIPEGYSVSREKKERFSLILESASTNQTSMYLCASSLPAGVREQYFGPGTRLTVT.

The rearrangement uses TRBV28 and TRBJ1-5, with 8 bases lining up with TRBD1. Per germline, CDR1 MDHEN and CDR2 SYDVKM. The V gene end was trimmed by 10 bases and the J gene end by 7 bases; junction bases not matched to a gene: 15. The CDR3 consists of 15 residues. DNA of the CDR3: TGTGCCACCTTAAAAGACAGGGGAGGAGGCCAGCCCCAGCATTTT. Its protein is CATLKDRGGGQPQHF.

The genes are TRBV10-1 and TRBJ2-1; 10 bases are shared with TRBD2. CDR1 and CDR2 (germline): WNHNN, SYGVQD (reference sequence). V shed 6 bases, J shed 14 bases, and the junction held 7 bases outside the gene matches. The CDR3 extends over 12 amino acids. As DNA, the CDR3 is TGCGCCAGCAGCGCGGGGACTAGCGTAAAGTTCTTC. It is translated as CASSAGTSVKFF.

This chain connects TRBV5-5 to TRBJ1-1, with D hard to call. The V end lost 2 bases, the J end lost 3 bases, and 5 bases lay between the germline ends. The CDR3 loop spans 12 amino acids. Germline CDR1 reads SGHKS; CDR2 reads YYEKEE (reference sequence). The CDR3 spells CASSFFHTEAFF. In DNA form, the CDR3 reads TGTGCCAGCAGCTTCTTCCACACTGAAGCTTTCTTT.

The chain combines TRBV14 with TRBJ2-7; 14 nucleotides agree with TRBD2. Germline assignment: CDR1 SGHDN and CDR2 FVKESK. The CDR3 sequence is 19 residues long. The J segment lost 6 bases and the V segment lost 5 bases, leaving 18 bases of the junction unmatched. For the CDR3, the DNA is TGTGCCAGCAGCGTAACCCCCGCCGGGACTAGCGGGAGAAGGGGCGAGCAGTACTTC. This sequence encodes CASSVTPAGTSGRRGEQYF.

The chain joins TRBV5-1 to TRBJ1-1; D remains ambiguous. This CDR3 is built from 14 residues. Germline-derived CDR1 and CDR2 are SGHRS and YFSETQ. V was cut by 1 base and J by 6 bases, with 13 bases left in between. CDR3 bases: TGCGCCAGCAGCTTGATGTCCCAGGACGCTGAAGCTTTCTTT. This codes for CASSLMSQDAEAFF. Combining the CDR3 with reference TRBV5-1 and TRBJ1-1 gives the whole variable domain KAGVTQTPRYLIKTRGQQVTLSCSPISGHRSVSWYQQTPGQGLQFLFEYFSETQRNKGNFPGRFSGRQFSNSRSEMNVSTLELGDSALYLCASSLMSQDAEAFFGQGTRLTVV.

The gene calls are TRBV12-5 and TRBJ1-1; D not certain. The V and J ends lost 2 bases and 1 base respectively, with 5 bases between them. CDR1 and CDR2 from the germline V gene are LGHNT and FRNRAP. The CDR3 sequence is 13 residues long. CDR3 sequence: CASGLRENTEAFF. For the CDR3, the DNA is TGTGCTAGTGGTTTGCGGGAGAACACTGAAGCTTTCTTT.

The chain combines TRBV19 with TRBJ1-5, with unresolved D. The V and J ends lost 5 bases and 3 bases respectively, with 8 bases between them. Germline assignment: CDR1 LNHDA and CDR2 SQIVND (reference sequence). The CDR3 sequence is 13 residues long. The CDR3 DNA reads TGTGCCAGTAGTCAGCCAGTCAATCAGCCCCAGCATTTT. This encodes CASSQPVNQPQHF.

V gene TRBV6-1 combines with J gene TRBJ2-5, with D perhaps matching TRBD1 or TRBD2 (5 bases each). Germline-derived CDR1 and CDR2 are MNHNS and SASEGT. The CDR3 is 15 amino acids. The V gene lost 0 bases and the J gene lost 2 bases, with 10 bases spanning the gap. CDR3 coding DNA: TGTGCCAGCAGTGAAGCCCGGGACCCGCAAGAGACCCAGTACTTC. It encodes CASSEARDPQETQYF.

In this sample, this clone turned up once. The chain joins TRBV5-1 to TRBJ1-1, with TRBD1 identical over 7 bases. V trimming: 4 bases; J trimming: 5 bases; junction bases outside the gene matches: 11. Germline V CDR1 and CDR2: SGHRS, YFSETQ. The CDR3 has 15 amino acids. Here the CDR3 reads CASSQYSGTATEAFF. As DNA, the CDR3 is TGCGCCAGCAGCCAGTACTCCGGGACAGCTACTGAAGCTTTCTTT.

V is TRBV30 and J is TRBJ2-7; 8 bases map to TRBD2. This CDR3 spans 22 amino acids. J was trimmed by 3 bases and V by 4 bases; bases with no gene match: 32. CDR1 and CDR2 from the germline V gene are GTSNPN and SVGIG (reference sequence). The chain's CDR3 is CAWTGGGLIPGLSPQRDYEQYF. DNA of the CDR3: TGTGCCTGGACGGGGGGGGGCCTAATACCGGGACTCTCGCCCCAACGAGACTACGAGCAGTACTTC.

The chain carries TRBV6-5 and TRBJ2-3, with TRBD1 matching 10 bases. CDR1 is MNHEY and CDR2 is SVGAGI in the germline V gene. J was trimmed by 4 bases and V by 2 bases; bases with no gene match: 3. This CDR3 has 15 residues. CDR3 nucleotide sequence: TGTGCCAGCAGTTACACAGGACAGGGGGCAGATACGCAGTATTTT. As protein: CASSYTGQGADTQYF.

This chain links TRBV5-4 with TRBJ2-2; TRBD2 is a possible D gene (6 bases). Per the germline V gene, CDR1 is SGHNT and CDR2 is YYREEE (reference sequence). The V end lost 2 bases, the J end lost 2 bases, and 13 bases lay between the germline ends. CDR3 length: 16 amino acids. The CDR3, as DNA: TGTGCCAGCAGCTTCGGAGGCGGGATTAACACCGGGGAGCTGTTTTTT. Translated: CASSFGGGINTGELFF.

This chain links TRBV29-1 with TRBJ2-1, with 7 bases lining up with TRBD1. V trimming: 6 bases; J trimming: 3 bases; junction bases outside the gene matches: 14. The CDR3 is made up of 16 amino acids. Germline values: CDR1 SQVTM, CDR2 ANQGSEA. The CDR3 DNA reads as TGCAGCGTCCAAGGGGGCTCAGGCTCCAACTACAATGAGCAGTTCTTC. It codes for CSVQGGSGSNYNEQFF.

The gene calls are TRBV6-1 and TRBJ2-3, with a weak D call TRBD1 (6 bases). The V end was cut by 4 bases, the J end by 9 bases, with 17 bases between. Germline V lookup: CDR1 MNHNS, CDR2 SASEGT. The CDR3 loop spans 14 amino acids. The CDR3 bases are TGTGCCAGCAGTGCCCAGGACAGAATCGGAACGCAGTATTTT. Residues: CASSAQDRIGTQYF.